The 7 T cell receptor beta chains listed next were all sequenced from one sample in a study of shared T cell receptors in the human thymus. TCRdb's copy holds only in-frame clones and misses some; the assay was immunoSEQ multiplex PCR. Altogether 630,000 or so clones are present, more than 75% being singletons, with the ten largest covering about 0.0094%. This sample was also put to use in a study of human thymus T cells.

Material: thymocytes. The source of these receptors is a boy in the first two years of life with a congenital heart defect.

The chain employs TRBV6-1 and TRBJ1-1; D is undetermined. The CDR3 extends over 14 amino acids. The germline V gene encodes CDR1 MNHNS and CDR2 SASEGT. Trimming left V 4 bases short and J 0 bases short, with 9 bases between. The CDR3 here is CASSVSGLNTEAFF. DNA for the CDR3: TGTGCCAGCAGTGTTTCCGGGTTGAACACTGAAGCTTTCTTT.

The CDR3 protein is CASSWIDRDYGYTF. In nucleotides, the CDR3 is TGTGCCAGCAGCTGGATCGACAGGGACTATGGCTACACCTTC. V usage is TRBV5-4 and J usage is TRBJ1-2; 7 bases agree with TRBD1. Per the germline V gene, CDR1 is SGHNT and CDR2 is YYREEE (reference sequence). This CDR3 is 14 amino acids long. The J segment lost 3 bases and the V segment lost 3 bases, leaving 5 bases of the junction unmatched.

V usage is TRBV28 and J usage is TRBJ2-1, with 7 bases fitting TRBD1. V was clipped by 7 bases and J by 2 bases; unmatched bases: 11. The CDR3 runs 16 residues. The germline V gene encodes CDR1 MDHEN and CDR2 SYDVKM. DNA for the CDR3: TGTGCCAGCACCCCAGGGGGACGAGGCCCCTACAATGAGCAGTTCTTC. This sequence encodes CASTPGGRGPYNEQFF.

This chain uses TRBV5-8 with TRBJ2-7; D is possibly TRBD2 (6 bases). Germline CDR1 reads SGHTS; CDR2 reads YDEGEE. The ends were cut back, 3 bases at V and 1 base at J, with 29 bases in the middle. This CDR3 is 20 amino acids long. The CDR3 loop is CASSSGTSPTWGKRSYEQYF. As DNA, the CDR3 is TGTGCCAGCAGCTCCGGGACTTCCCCGACCTGGGGAAAGCGGTCCTACGAGCAGTACTTC.

This clone was recorded only once. V gene TRBV9 combines with J gene TRBJ1-4, with D unclear. This CDR3 is 14 amino acids long. CDR1 is SGDLS, CDR2 YYNGEE, per germline. Between the trimmed V and J ends, which lost 0 bases and 5 bases, there was a span of 8 bases. CDR3 region: CASSVGRENEKLFF. CDR3 DNA: TGTGCCAGCAGCGTAGGACGGGAAAATGAAAAACTGTTTTTT.

The table lists this clone with a count of one. The chain uses TRBV6-6 and TRBJ1-5; 8 positions agree with TRBD1. The ends lost 5 bases at V and 4 bases at J; junction bases unmatched: 10. The CDR3 has 16 residues. CDR1 and CDR2 from the germline V gene are MNHNY and SVGAGI (reference sequence). This chain's CDR3 is CASSLGQGKENQPQHF. Here the CDR3 DNA reads TGTGCCAGCAGTCTCGGACAGGGCAAGGAAAATCAGCCCCAGCATTTT.

V usage is TRBV30 and J usage is TRBJ1-6; D unclear. Trimming cost V 4 bases and J 5 bases, with 15 bases left between them. CDR3 length equals 15 residues. Germline CDR1 reads GTSNPN; CDR2 reads SVGIG (reference sequence). The CDR3 reads CAWTNRRQDNSPLHF. For the CDR3, the DNA is TGTGCCTGGACAAATCGCCGACAAGATAATTCACCCCTCCACTTT.